The present T cell receptor (beta chain) was sequenced within a study of T cell responses to AZD1222 COVID-19 vaccine. This clone was detected once. Antigen specificity is unknown. Trimming took 5 bases from V and 3 from J, leaving 10 bases between them. The CDR3 has 14 amino acids. The germline V gene encodes CDR1 MNHEY and CDR2 SVGAGI. Study findings and constraints: Elevations in Spike-specific TCR breadth and depth followed administration of two AZD1222 doses. Donors were largely white British and mainly female; clonal diversity was possibly underestimated. No repertoire was sampled before or during the peak T cell response, only after it.

This table comes from immunoSEQ multiplex PCR, and its TCRdb copy is limited to in-frame clones, with some not included. This sample carries 120,000 or so clones, about 90% of them seen once, and the ten largest clones take 15%. The sample consisted of peripheral blood, taken 28 days after the second AZD1222 dose. This clonotype was obtained from an adult who received the AZD1222 COVID-19 vaccine. This sequence joins TRBV6-5 and TRBJ2-2; TRBD1 is a possible D gene (6 bases). The chain's CDR3 is CASSINRDTGELFF. CDR3 DNA: TGTGCCAGCAGTATAAACAGGGACACCGGGGAGCTGTTTTTT.